This T cell receptor beta chain was recovered during a study of OX40 agonist ivuxolimab in advanced cancers. This clone has a handful of counts. The antigen is unknown. Study-wide points: CD8+ T cells averaged more expanded clones than CD4+. At 0.1 to 3.0 mg/kg and by week 6, clonal expansion occurred in CD4+ and CD8+ blood T cells.

V trimming: 3 bases; J trimming: 4 bases; junction bases outside the gene matches: 6. The CDR3 totals 14 residues. In germline, CDR1 is GTSNPN, CDR2 SVGIG (reference sequence). Patients were ineligible given autoimmune disease history or systemic immunosuppression. TCRdb's table, derived via immunoSEQ multiplex PCR, lists solely in-frame clones and lacks some. The profile shows 73,000 or so clones, roughly nine tenths of them singletons. The chain couples TRBV30 to TRBJ1-5, with TRBD1 matching 7 bases. The source material was CD4+ or CD8+ T cells sorted from blood, sampled in a trial of the OX40 agonist ivuxolimab. This clonotype was sampled from an adult with an advanced solid tumor such as melanoma, head and neck, liver or kidney cancer. The CDR3 DNA is TGTGCCTGGAGCCTTGGACAGGTTAATCAGCCCCAGCATTTT. It encodes CAWSLGQVNQPQHF.